A selection of T cell receptor beta chains follows, all from one sample in a study of PD-L1 blockade in urothelial cancer. Assay: immunoSEQ multiplex PCR; the TCRdb copy retains only in-frame clones and omits some. The sample holds about 52,000 clones, 84% seen once. The source was PBMCs, collected around atezolizumab (anti-PD-L1) treatment. The receptor set was obtained from a man aged 35-49 years with urothelial cancer. Both conserved end residues are part of each CDR3. D genes are given only for firm matches. A row's size may be missing; if present it is once, few, many or a size class.

size: NA; D: NA; V: TRBV4-3; J: TRBJ2-1; DNA: TGCGCCAGCAGCCAAGAAGGGGAGGTCTCCGGGGAGAAGCAGTTCTTC; CDR3: CASSQEGEVSGEKQFF
size: NA; D: TRBD1; V: TRBV18; J: TRBJ2-7; DNA: TGTGCCAGCTCAGTCACGGGACAGGGGGCCAACGAGCAGTACTTC; CDR3: CASSVTGQGANEQYF
size: NA; D: NA; V: TRBV7-2; J: TRBJ1-2; DNA: TGTGCCAGCCTCGGTTGGGCGGAGGCTAACTATGGCTACACCTTC; CDR3: CASLGWAEANYGYTF
size: NA; D: TRBD2; V: TRBV23-1; J: TRBJ2-7; DNA: TGCGCCAGCAGTGAGCCCCGACTAGCCCTCTACGAGCAGTACTTC; CDR3: CASSEPRLALYEQYF
size: NA; D: NA; V: TRBV19; J: TRBJ2-7; DNA: TGTGCCAGTAGTACTGAACATCCCTACGAGCAGTACTTC; CDR3: CASSTEHPYEQYF
size: NA; D: NA; V: TRBV2; J: TRBJ2-5; DNA: TGTGCCAGCATGTCAGGGCGGATATCCGAGACCCAGTACTTC; CDR3: CASMSGRISETQYF
size: NA; D: TRBD2; V: TRBV4-1; J: TRBJ2-7; DNA: TGCGCCAGCAGCCAAGGGACTAGCGTGGACTACGAGCAGTACTTC; CDR3: CASSQGTSVDYEQYF
size: few; D: TRBD1; V: TRBV7-8; J: TRBJ2-7; DNA: TGTGCCAGCAGCTACCGGGACAGGGGCTTTCAAGGAAGCGGCGGGACCGTCGCGCAGTACTTC; CDR3: CASSYRDRGFQGSGGTVAQYF
size: NA; D: NA; V: TRBV4-1; J: TRBJ1-3; DNA: TGCGCCAGCAGCCAACTATTGACAGTAACTGGAAACACCATATATTTT; CDR3: CASSQLLTVTGNTIYF
size: NA; D: NA; V: TRBV28; J: TRBJ2-2; DNA: TGTGCCAGCGGCGAAGCGGGTACCGGGGAGCTGTTTTTT; CDR3: CASGEAGTGELFF
size: NA; D: NA; V: TRBV5-1; J: TRBJ1-2; DNA: TGCGCCAGCACTACACGGGGGGCGAGCTATGGCTACACCTTC; CDR3: CASTTRGASYGYTF
size: NA; D: NA; V: TRBV28; J: TRBJ1-1; DNA: TGTGCCAGCCGCGGGTGGTGGGGGGACGGGGATAACACTGAAGCTTTCTTT; CDR3: CASRGWWGDGDNTEAFF
size: few; D: NA; V: TRBV2; J: TRBJ2-3; DNA: TGTGCCAGCAGGGGACCAGGGTTCCAGGGTCAGGGGGATACGCAGTATTTT; CDR3: CASRGPGFQGQGDTQYF
size: few; D: TRBD1; V: TRBV5-4; J: TRBJ1-1; DNA: TGTGCCAGCAGCCGCGGACAGGGAAGGGCTGAAGCTTTCTTT; CDR3: CASSRGQGRAEAFF
size: once; D: NA; V: TRBV5-1; J: TRBJ1-2; DNA: TGCGCCAGCAGCTTAACTGCGAACTATGGCTACACCTTC; CDR3: CASSLTANYGYTF
size: NA; D: NA; V: TRBV30; J: TRBJ1-4; DNA: TGTGCCTGGAGTCCTACCCGAAGTGAAAAACTGTTTTTT; CDR3: CAWSPTRSEKLFF
size: NA; D: NA; V: TRBV29-1; J: TRBJ2-3; DNA: TGCAGCGTTGAGCTAGACAGAAGGCAGTATTTT; CDR3: CSVELDRRQYF
size: NA; D: TRBD2; V: TRBV6-5; J: TRBJ2-2; DNA: TGTGCCAGCAGTTACCGGACTAGCGGGAGAGCCGGGGAGCTGTTTTTT; CDR3: CASSYRTSGRAGELFF
size: NA; D: TRBD1; V: TRBV11-2; J: TRBJ2-4; DNA: TGTGCCAGCAGCCCTTGGACAGGATTGCCCAAAAACATTCAGTACTTC; CDR3: CASSPWTGLPKNIQYF
size: NA; D: TRBD2; V: TRBV30; J: TRBJ2-7; DNA: TGTGCCGCTTCCGGGACTAGTTGGGGCGAGCAGTACTTC; CDR3: CAASGTSWGEQYF
size: NA; D: NA; V: TRBV25-1; J: TRBJ1-2; DNA: TGTGCCAGCAGTGAAGGGCCGGTCTATGGCTACACCTTC; CDR3: CASSEGPVYGYTF
size: NA; D: NA; V: TRBV7-3; J: TRBJ2-7; DNA: TGTGCCAGCAGCCAGGGGTTTTCCTATGAGCAGTACTTC; CDR3: CASSQGFSYEQYF
size: NA; D: TRBD1; V: TRBV2; J: TRBJ1-6; DNA: TGTGCCAGCAGCATCGGGACAGGGGAATCACCCCTCCACTTT; CDR3: CASSIGTGESPLHF
size: NA; D: NA; V: TRBV7-2; J: TRBJ1-1; DNA: TGTGCCAGCAGCTTAGCCTCAGGAACTGAAGCTTTCTTT; CDR3: CASSLASGTEAFF
size: NA; D: NA; V: TRBV28; J: TRBJ1-5; DNA: TGTGCCAGCAGTTTGGCTATAGGGGTGGGAAATCAGCCCCAGCATTTT; CDR3: CASSLAIGVGNQPQHF
size: NA; D: NA; V: TRBV27; J: TRBJ2-7; DNA: TGTGCCAGCAGTTTAAGAGGACAGACCTACGAGCAGTACTTC; CDR3: CASSLRGQTYEQYF
size: few; D: NA; V: TRBV28; J: TRBJ1-5; DNA: TGTGCCAGCAGTCTCGGGTTTCAGCCCCAGCATTTT; CDR3: CASSLGFQPQHF
size: NA; D: NA; V: TRBV28; J: TRBJ1-2; DNA: TGTGCCAGCAGTTCCCCCGGGGGAGCAACTCCCTATGGCTACACCTTC; CDR3: CASSSPGGATPYGYTF
size: NA; D: NA; V: TRBV27; J: TRBJ1-2; DNA: TGTGCCAGCAGGCCCCAGGGCTATGGCTACACCTTC; CDR3: CASRPQGYGYTF
size: NA; D: NA; V: TRBV5-1; J: TRBJ2-7; DNA: TGCGCCAGCAGCTTGGGGGGGCAGCGGAAGAACTACGAGCAGTACTTC; CDR3: CASSLGGQRKNYEQYF
size: few; D: TRBD2; V: TRBV15; J: TRBJ2-7; DNA: TGTGCCACCAGGGCGGGGCTAGCGGGAGCGGAGCAGTACTTC; CDR3: CATRAGLAGAEQYF
size: NA; D: NA; V: TRBV28; J: TRBJ2-3; DNA: TGTGCCACCATTGGGACATCTACAGATACGCAGTATTTT; CDR3: CATIGTSTDTQYF
size: NA; D: TRBD2; V: TRBV27; J: TRBJ2-1; DNA: TGTGCCAGCACGGAGCGGGAGTTCGGTGAGCAGTTCTTC; CDR3: CASTEREFGEQFF
size: NA; D: NA; V: TRBV5-5; J: TRBJ1-1; DNA: TGTGCCAGCAGCTCACGCAGCGAGATGAACACTGAAGCTTTCTTT; CDR3: CASSSRSEMNTEAFF
size: NA; D: TRBD2; V: TRBV5-1; J: TRBJ2-7; DNA: TGCGCCAGCAGCCCCGGGAGGAATATCCACGAGCAGTACTTC; CDR3: CASSPGRNIHEQYF
size: NA; D: TRBD2; V: TRBV4-3; J: TRBJ2-1; DNA: TGCGCCAGCAGCCATCCCGGGACTAGCGAGTACAATGAGCAGTTCTTC; CDR3: CASSHPGTSEYNEQFF
size: few; D: NA; V: TRBV18; J: TRBJ1-1; DNA: TGTGCCAGCTCACCACAGTCGAACGGGGTCACTGAAGCTTTCTTT; CDR3: CASSPQSNGVTEAFF
size: NA; D: TRBD2; V: TRBV29-1; J: TRBJ2-1; DNA: TGCAGCGTCCCGGGACTAGCGGGAGCTTTTGTGGGGAATGAGCAGTTCTTC; CDR3: CSVPGLAGAFVGNEQFF
size: NA; D: TRBD1; V: TRBV25-1; J: TRBJ2-7; DNA: TGTGCCAGCAGTGATCGGACAGGGACCTACGAGCAGTACTTC; CDR3: CASSDRTGTYEQYF
size: NA; D: TRBD2; V: TRBV5-4; J: TRBJ2-7; DNA: TGTGCCAGCAGTGAGGCAGGCGGGGGGACCTACGAGCAGTACTTC; CDR3: CASSEAGGGTYEQYF
size: NA; D: NA; V: TRBV5-6; J: TRBJ1-2; DNA: TGTGCCAGCAGACCCCGCGGCGGGTTAAACTATGGCTACACCTTC; CDR3: CASRPRGGLNYGYTF
size: NA; D: NA; V: TRBV18; J: TRBJ2-7; DNA: TGTGCCAGCTCCCCCGACAGATCCTACGAGCAGTACTTC; CDR3: CASSPDRSYEQYF
size: NA; D: TRBD1; V: TRBV5-1; J: TRBJ2-6; DNA: TGCGCCAGCAGGCAGGGACAGGGCTCTGGGGCCAACGTCCTGACTTTC; CDR3: CASRQGQGSGANVLTF
size: NA; D: NA; V: TRBV7-2; J: TRBJ2-7; DNA: TGTGCCAGCAGTCGGTTTTCCCGCGAGCAGTACTTC; CDR3: CASSRFSREQYF
size: once; D: NA; V: TRBV12-2; J: TRBJ2-7; DNA: TGTGCAAGTCGCTTAATGGGGGGACTACCGGGGTACGAGCAGTACTTC; CDR3: CASRLMGGLPGYEQYF
size: NA; D: NA; V: TRBV29-1; J: TRBJ2-2; DNA: TGCAGCGTTGAAGATCTGGCCACCGGGGAGCTGTTTTTT; CDR3: CSVEDLATGELFF
size: NA; D: NA; V: TRBV10-3; J: TRBJ1-1; DNA: TGTGCCATCAGTGAGGATTTGGGCAGTTTGAACACTGAAGCTTTCTTT; CDR3: CAISEDLGSLNTEAFF
size: once; D: NA; V: TRBV30; J: TRBJ1-3; DNA: TGTGCCTGGGCCCGACAGTCTGGAAACACCATATATTTT; CDR3: CAWARQSGNTIYF